The 14 T cell receptor beta chains presented below share a single source sample, sequenced in a study of prognosis after radiotherapy for stage I lung cancer (dated by TCRdb to the early 2020s). Data came from an Illumina HiSeq 3000. Two rounds of multiplex PCR on genomic DNA were used to amplify the TCR beta CDR3 region. The first PCR round used primers specific to each TRBV and TRBJ gene, with sequences filed in Chinese patent CN105087789A. The public reads were reanalyzed by TCRdb: fastp trimming at Q25, MiXCR alignment, in-frame beta chains only. Duplicate CDR3 protein sequences are folded into a single record with the most common DNA and genes. For this sample the table gives around 13,000 distinct CDR3 sequences, of which roughly 27% were detected only once. Roughly an eighth of the sample is taken by the ten largest. The input for sequencing was PBMCs, taken before or after stereotactic body radiation therapy (not recorded which). The receptors were gathered from a donor aged 50 or older with non-small cell lung cancer.

This clonotype was seen at least ten times. This chain joins TRBV30 and TRBJ1-1; D is ambiguous. The germline V gene has CDR1 GTSNPN and CDR2 SVGIG (reference sequence). The CDR3 runs to 13 residues. The V end lost 0 bases, the J end lost 3 bases, and 8 bases lay between the germline ends. Here the CDR3 DNA reads TGTGCCTGGAGTGTACTCTTGGACACTGAAGCTTTCTTT. Translating gives CAWSVLLDTEAFF.

This clonotype occurred many times. V is TRBV4-1 and J is TRBJ1-1; TRBD1 aligns across 7 bases. The junction had 5 bases not matched to a gene; V was cut back by 6 bases and J by 1 base. The CDR3 is 14 amino acids. The germline CDR1 and CDR2 sequences are MGHRA and YSYEKL. CDR3 loop: CASRRQGRNTEAFF. The CDR3 nucleotides are TGCGCCAGCAGACGACAGGGCCGGAACACTGAAGCTTTCTTT.

This clonotype was observed many times. The chain uses TRBV19 and TRBJ2-3; 15 bases map to TRBD2. Trimming at V came to 4 bases and at J to 5 bases, leaving 7 bases not matched to a gene. Germline V CDR1 and CDR2: LNHDA, SQIVND (reference sequence). CDR3 length equals 17 residues. The CDR3 loop reads CASSRTSGGAFEDTQYF. CDR3 coding DNA: TGTGCCAGTAGTAGGACTAGCGGGGGGGCTTTTGAAGATACGCAGTATTTT. The full variable domain, rest sourced from reference TRBV19 and TRBJ2-3, is DGGITQSPKYLFRKEGQNVTLSCEQNLNHDAMYWYRQDPGQGLRLIYYSQIVNDFQKGDIAEGYSVSREKKESFPLTVTSAQKNPTAFYLCASSRTSGGAFEDTQYFGPGTRLTVL.

Notes on this clonotype: One junction end does not reproduce the germline sequence, and a read error may be involved. The gene calls are TRBV11-2 and TRBJ2-5; 9 positions agree with TRBD2. The length of the CDR3 is 17 residues. Looked up from germline, CDR1 is SGHAT and CDR2 is FQNNGV. The CDR3 region is CASSLDSSGANQETQYF. The DNA for the CDR3 is TGCGCCAGCAGCTTAGACTCTAGCGGGGCAAACCAAGAGACCCAGTACTTC.

This clonotype was seen once. A read error is likely here: a far larger clone is one base away. The CDR3 loop is CGSSYRTATYEQYF. Here the CDR3 DNA reads TGTGGCAGCAGTTATAGGACAGCTACCTACGAGCAGTACTTC. J is TRBJ2-7 and V is TRBV6-8; a possible D gene is TRBD1 (6 bases). Germline loops: CDR1 MNHGY, CDR2 SAAAGT. The CDR3 consists of 14 residues.

This clonotype has just a few counts. The chain combines TRBV7-2 with TRBJ1-5, with TRBD1 identical over 10 bases. The CDR3 is 15 residues long. Trimming cost V 5 bases and J 4 bases; bases outside gene matches: 5. CDR1 and CDR2 (germline): SGHTA, FQGNSA. The CDR3, as DNA: TGTGCCAGCAGCCCCGGGACAGGGGCTAATCAGCCCCAGCATTTT. Protein sequence: CASSPGTGANQPQHF.

This clonotype was picked up many times. V is TRBV5-1 and J is TRBJ2-1; 11 bases map to TRBD2. V shed 2 bases and J 4 bases; nucleotides not matched to a gene: 5. CDR3 size: 16 residues. The germline gives CDR1 SGHRS, CDR2 YFSETQ. CDR3 in amino acids: CASSLPGTSGYNEQFF. DNA for the CDR3: TGCGCCAGCAGCTTACCTGGGACTAGCGGATACAATGAGCAGTTCTTC. The full variable domain, in which reference TRBV5-1 and TRBJ2-1 provide the parts outside the CDR3, is KAGVTQTPRYLIKTRGQQVTLSCSPISGHRSVSWYQQTPGQGLQFLFEYFSETQRNKGNFPGRFSGRQFSNSRSEMNVSTLELGDSALYLCASSLPGTSGYNEQFFGPGTRLTVL.

This clonotype was seen repeatedly, ten times or more. The chain has TRBV15 and TRBJ2-7; 10 bases map to TRBD1. With 0 bases clipped from V and 4 bases from J, the junction kept 6 bases outside the gene matches. Germline V gene sequence: CDR1 LNHNV, CDR2 YYDKDF (reference sequence). The CDR3 is 16 residues long. The CDR3 spells CATSREMTGGGYEQYF. The CDR3 DNA reads as TGTGCCACCAGCAGAGAAATGACAGGGGGCGGTTACGAGCAGTACTTC.

V gene TRBV7-8 combines with J gene TRBJ2-7; unclear D gene. The V gene's germline CDR1 is SGHVS and CDR2 FQNEAQ. V was cut by 7 bases and J by 6 bases, with 22 bases left in between. The CDR3 consists of 15 residues. The CDR3 sequence: CASIFTVTRKAEQYF. The CDR3 DNA sequence: TGTGCCAGCATCTTTACCGTGACAAGAAAAGCCGAGCAGTACTTC.

This clonotype was observed many times. One end of the junction fails to match germline, which may point to a read error. The J gene is TRBJ2-6, the V gene TRBV19; TRBD2 matches at 8 bases. CDR1 LNHDA and CDR2 SQIVND come from the germline V gene (reference sequence). This CDR3 is built from 15 residues. The CDR3 DNA follows: TGTGCCAGTAGTAAGAGAACCGGGGGGGCCGACGTCCTGACTTTC. Translation gives CASSKRTGGADVLTF. Full variable domain (remainder filled in from reference TRBV19 and TRBJ2-6): DGGITQSPKYLFRKEGQNVTLSCEQNLNHDAMYWYRQDPGQGLRLIYYSQIVNDFQKGDIAEGYSVSREKKESFPLTVTSAQKNPTAFYLCASSKRTGGADVLTFGAGSRLTVL.

This clonotype counts as medium-sized. This rearrangement joins TRBV19 to TRBJ2-7, with 12 bases that match TRBD1. Germline lookup yields CDR1 LNHDA and CDR2 SQIVND (reference sequence). The CDR3 consists of 14 residues. Trimming removed 6 bases from V and 6 bases from J; junction bases left unmatched: 6. Written as DNA, the CDR3 is TGTGCCAGTAGCCCGGGACAGGGGGCGGTCGAGCAGTACTTC. It codes for CASSPGQGAVEQYF. Together with reference TRBV19 and TRBJ2-7, the CDR3 gives the full variable domain: DGGITQSPKYLFRKEGQNVTLSCEQNLNHDAMYWYRQDPGQGLRLIYYSQIVNDFQKGDIAEGYSVSREKKESFPLTVTSAQKNPTAFYLCASSPGQGAVEQYFGPGTRLTVT.

This clonotype has a count of ten or more. The chain joins TRBV5-8 to TRBJ2-3; 14 nucleotides match TRBD2. This CDR3 has 17 amino acids. The germline gives CDR1 SGHTS, CDR2 YDEGEE. V shed 4 bases and J 3 bases; nucleotides not matched to a gene: 7. CDR3 protein: CASSTGLAGAGTDTQYF. The CDR3 DNA sequence: TGTGCCAGCAGCACGGGACTAGCGGGAGCAGGGACAGATACGCAGTATTTT.

Worth noting for this clonotype: A read error is likely here: a far larger clone is one base away. V usage is TRBV6-1 and J usage is TRBJ2-7; D is uncertain. CDR1 and CDR2 (germline): MNHNS, SASEGT. Between the trimmed V and J ends, which lost 10 bases and 4 bases, there was a span of 14 bases. This CDR3 spans 12 amino acids. CDR3 loop: CANNVMRYEQYF. The CDR3 nucleotides read TGTGCCAACAACGTAATGCGGTACGAGCAGTACTTC.

Note on this clonotype: A read error is likely here: a far larger clone is one base away. The chain combines TRBV6-5 with TRBJ2-7, with 10 bases identical to TRBD1. The CDR3 length is 15 residues. The germline V gene has CDR1 MNHEY and CDR2 SVGAGI. Trimming cost V 6 bases and J 8 bases; bases outside gene matches: 13. The CDR3 coding sequence is TGTGCCAGCAGGCCCACCGGGACAGGGGCAATTCAGCAGTACTTC. Translated, it gives CASRPTGTGAIQQYF.